This T cell receptor (beta chain) was observed in a study of T cells in Graves' hyperthyroidism and ophthalmopathy. TCR beta CDR3 sequences were amplified from RNA transcripts. HTBI primers drove first-round RT-PCR of the TCR CDR3. TCRdb used MiXCR to reprocess the multiplex PCR reads, holding one entry per CDR3 protein. Among about 560,000 distinct CDR3 sequences, more than 45% were seen once, and the ten largest hold just over 8%. J lost 2 bases, V lost 11 bases, and 6 bases had no gene match. Germline V gene lookup returns CDR1 SEHNR and CDR2 FQNEAQ (reference sequence). There are 12 residues in the CDR3.

The genes are TRBV7-9 and TRBJ2-7, with TRBD1 identical over 7 bases. Sequencing was carried out using peripheral blood or thyroid tissue (not recorded which). This clonotype was obtained from a woman aged 18-30 years with Graves' hyperthyroidism. The CDR3 reads CASDRETYEQYF. The CDR3 region has the DNA TGTGCCTCAGACAGGGAAACCTACGAGCAGTACTTC.